The following is a T cell receptor beta chain sequence with its context. Its target is unknown. The authors reverse transcribed roughly 0.5 to 1 ug RNA with random hexamers. TCRdb re-derived calls from the immunoSEQ multiplex PCR reads in MiXCR, one entry per CDR3 protein. The sample consists of fewer than 150,000 distinct CDR3 sequences, around 93% of them appearing once. Germline V CDR1 and CDR2: SGHVS, FQNEAQ. V gave up 1 base and J gave up 7 bases, with 16 bases separating them. CDR3 length: 15 residues. The data originate from a study of CD8 T cells in Susac syndrome. Whole-study results and caveats: Total CD8+ repertoires held some 16 Susac-specific public clones, while CD8+ TEMRA repertoires held several.

The clonotype was recovered from a human donor with Susac syndrome. J is TRBJ1-2 and V is TRBV7-8; D may be TRBD1 (5 bases). Source material: CD8+ T cells from PBMCs. Here the CDR3 DNA reads TGTGCCAGCAGCTTAGGGGCATCGGGCGGGGGTGGCTACACCTTC. It is translated as CASSLGASGGGGYTF.